This T cell receptor (beta chain) was obtained from a study of regulatory T cells in long-lasting Graves disease. Remarks on this clonotype: The antigen is unknown. At one end the junction does not follow the germline gene, possibly because of a read error.

Study-wide findings and caveats: Patients with persistent Graves' had lower TCR diversity than newly diagnosed patients.

Time point of the sample: newly diagnosed GD, antithyroid drugs for less than 3 months. From RNA extracted from PBMCs, the TCR library was made. The CDR3 has 14 residues. Germline lookup yields CDR1 LGHDT and CDR2 YNNKEL (reference sequence). Researchers made TCR beta libraries by using iRepertoire HTBI primers and running Arm-PCR on CDR3 regions. From the multiplex PCR reads, TCRdb called clonotypes with MiXCR, one entry per CDR3 protein. The sample gives about 370,000 distinct CDR3 sequences, about 16% of which show up once; 22% is in the top ten. The chain is built from TRBV3-1 and TRBJ2-4, with D possibly being TRBD2 (6 bases). This sequence originates from a female donor with Graves disease. The sequenced sample was peripheral blood mononuclear cells (PBMCs), obtained at new diagnosis, from a patient treated with antithyroid drugs. The CDR3 protein is CASSLGGAKTIQYF. The CDR3 DNA reads as TGTGCCAGCAGCCTCGGAGGGGCCAAAACCATTCAGTACTTC.